A selection of T cell receptor beta chains follows, all from one sample in a study of identical twins. TCRdb redid the calling of the 5' RACE reads with MiXCR, one entry per CDR3 protein. The table shows 430,000 or so distinct CDR3 sequences, with 20% to 25% occurring only once. This same sample was also part of a study on T cells expressing NK-cell markers.

The specimen sequenced was CD4+ T cells sorted from blood. These receptors were collected from a woman aged 18-35 years in good health. The conserved cysteine and the conserved F or W are not part of the CDR3 here. Each record gives: J gene, V gene, CDR3 protein.

J gene: TRBJ2-3; V gene: TRBV7-8; CDR3 protein: ASSQGWDSTDTQY
J gene: TRBJ2-7; V gene: TRBV5-1; CDR3 protein: ASSSELARREEQY
J gene: TRBJ2-3; V gene: TRBV10-3; CDR3 protein: AIGTSGGTTDTQY
J gene: TRBJ2-1; V gene: TRBV11-2; CDR3 protein: ASRRTIGHEQF
J gene: TRBJ2-3; V gene: TRBV6-1; CDR3 protein: ASRAGRSGTDTQY
J gene: TRBJ2-7; V gene: TRBV12-3/TRBV12-4; CDR3 protein: ASSLTRDRGPYEQY
J gene: TRBJ2-5; V gene: TRBV7-9; CDR3 protein: ASSLASETQY
J gene: TRBJ2-1; V gene: TRBV12-3/TRBV12-4; CDR3 protein: ASRPTGGDEQF
J gene: TRBJ2-1; V gene: TRBV6-2/TRBV6-3; CDR3 protein: ASSLNGYNEQF
J gene: TRBJ1-1; V gene: TRBV29-1; CDR3 protein: SVAADRGQEAF
J gene: TRBJ2-5; V gene: TRBV5-1; CDR3 protein: ASSFLPAGDGETQY
J gene: TRBJ2-5; V gene: TRBV7-9; CDR3 protein: ASGLLGGLEETQY
J gene: TRBJ1-4; V gene: TRBV5-1; CDR3 protein: ASSLDLSAGFEKLF
J gene: TRBJ1-2; V gene: TRBV12-3/TRBV12-4; CDR3 protein: ASSLVRSIYGYT
J gene: TRBJ2-2; V gene: TRBV7-9; CDR3 protein: ASKVGQSPTGELF
J gene: TRBJ1-1; V gene: TRBV5-1; CDR3 protein: ASSLYGTEAF
J gene: TRBJ1-5; V gene: TRBV7-9; CDR3 protein: ASSLIEDQPQH
J gene: TRBJ2-2; V gene: TRBV20-1; CDR3 protein: SAVPRGSYGGELF
J gene: TRBJ2-2; V gene: TRBV7-9; CDR3 protein: ASSWDFNTGELF
J gene: TRBJ2-7; V gene: TRBV6-6; CDR3 protein: ASFTPAGYEQY
J gene: TRBJ1-1; V gene: TRBV15; CDR3 protein: ATSIRGEAF
J gene: TRBJ2-1; V gene: TRBV4-2; CDR3 protein: ASSHEASSYNEQF
J gene: TRBJ2-5; V gene: TRBV10-1; CDR3 protein: ASSESLGLQETQY